The 25 T cell receptor beta chains below come from one sample, sequenced in a study of blood T cells in healthy people across ages (dated by TCRdb to about 2015). Library preparation employed 5' RACE. The run used an Illumina HiSeq 2500. A second PCR of about 7 to 12 cycles was run with a J-beta primer mix and a sample-barcoded 5' primer. TCRdb handled the public reads itself, with Q25 trimming in fastp and clone calling in MiXCR, and kept productive beta chains. All rows with the same CDR3 protein become a single entry with the most common DNA and genes. The sample table lists 600,000 to 900,000 distinct CDR3 sequences, 25% to 30% of them with a count of one. Jointly, the top ten make up about 2.9% of the sample. The same sample was also used in a study of T cells of mothers and their children.

Sequencing input: blood. The receptors were gathered from a boy younger than 18 in good health.

The chain is built from TRBV6-1 and TRBJ2-1; weak D call: TRBD2 (6 bases). V was clipped by 9 bases and J by 4 bases, with 19 bases between them. CDR3 length equals 15 residues. Germline CDR1 MNHNS, CDR2 SASEGT. The CDR3 is CASSSGQSGYNEQFF. The CDR3 DNA reads TGTGCCAGTAGCTCGGGGCAGAGCGGGTACAATGAGCAGTTCTTC.

The chain has TRBV27 and TRBJ2-4; 9 bases agree with TRBD1. This CDR3 contains 13 residues. CDR1 is MNHEY and CDR2 is SMNVEV in the germline V gene (reference sequence). The V gene end was trimmed by 8 bases and the J gene end by 6 bases; junction bases not matched to a gene: 5. The CDR3 DNA follows: TGTGCCAGCGGAAGGACAGGGGCAAACATTCAGTACTTC. The encoded protein is CASGRTGANIQYF.

The V call is TRBV6-1, the J call TRBJ2-3; 7 positions agree with TRBD1. Germline V CDR1 and CDR2: MNHNS, SASEGT. The CDR3 is 18 amino acids. Trimming removed 0 bases from V and 6 bases from J; junction bases left unmatched: 15. The CDR3 loop reads CASSEATPGDQGEDTQYF. In nucleotides, the CDR3 is TGTGCCAGCAGTGAAGCAACCCCTGGGGACCAGGGGGAGGATACGCAGTATTTT.

This clonotype was detected once. CDR3 sequence (DNA): TGTGCCAGCAGTCCCCTGGTTGGGGGCCGATCGGACACTGAAGCTTTCTTT. This gives the protein CASSPLVGGRSDTEAFF. The chain uses TRBV6-1 and TRBJ1-1; maybe TRBD1 (6 bases). CDR3 size: 17 residues. Trimming shortened V by 5 bases and J by 3 bases, and 22 bases separated the two germline ends. Per germline, CDR1 MNHNS and CDR2 SASEGT.

This sequence joins TRBV2 and TRBJ2-5, with D perhaps matching TRBD1 (5 bases). There are 13 residues in the CDR3. V lost 9 bases to trimming and J lost 5 bases, with 16 bases between them. Germline CDR1 and CDR2: SNHLY and FYNNEI. CDR3 in amino acids: CARSSRAWETQYF. In nucleotides, the CDR3 is TGTGCCAGATCGAGCAGGGCGTGGGAGACCCAGTACTTC. The full variable domain, with the rest looked up from reference TRBV2 and TRBJ2-5, is EPEVTQTPSHQVTQMGQEVILRCVPISNHLYFYWYRQILGQKVEFLVSFYNNEISEKSEIFDDQFSVERPDGSNFTLKIRSTKLEDSAMYFCARSSRAWETQYFGPGTRLLVL.

V gene TRBV4-2 combines with J gene TRBJ2-1; the D gene is possibly TRBD2 (6 bases). CDR3 length equals 21 residues. Germline V gene lookup returns CDR1 LGHNA and CDR2 YNFKEQ. The V end lost 0 bases, the J end lost 1 base, and 25 bases lay between the germline ends. CDR3 nucleotide sequence: TGTGCCAGCAGCCAAGATCGGAGTGGGAGGCCTACCCTCGGATCCTACAATGAGCAGTTCTTC. Amino acid sequence: CASSQDRSGRPTLGSYNEQFF.

This clonotype was seen more than once but under ten times. The V and J genes are TRBV20-1 and TRBJ2-1, with a tentative D call TRBD2 (6 bases). The J call is doubtful: the DNA matches TRBJ2-5 better. Germline assignment: CDR1 DFQATT and CDR2 SNEGSKA (reference sequence). The CDR3 has 12 amino acids. The CDR3 is CSALGLEETQYF. In DNA form, the CDR3 reads TGCAGTGCCTTGGGACTGGAAGAGACCCAGTACTTC.

The J gene is TRBJ2-2, the V gene TRBV4-2, with D uncertain. Looked up from germline, CDR1 is LGHNA and CDR2 is YNFKEQ. The ends were cut back, 1 base at V and 3 bases at J, with 6 bases in the middle. The CDR3 contains 14 residues. In DNA, the CDR3 is TGTGCCAGCAGCCAAGCCCCGGACACCGGGGAGCTGTTTTTT. Its translation: CASSQAPDTGELFF.

This clonotype was seen more than once but under ten times. The J gene is TRBJ2-3, the V gene TRBV4-1; possible D gene TRBD2, 6 bases. Trimming took 1 base from V and 8 from J, leaving 7 bases between them. This CDR3 is built from 12 residues. Germline-derived CDR1 and CDR2 are MGHRA and YSYEKL. This CDR3 is CASSQGDFTQYF. In DNA, the CDR3 is TGCGCCAGCAGCCAAGGGGACTTTACGCAGTATTTT.

This chain links TRBV29-1 with TRBJ2-5; TRBD2 matches at 10 bases. Germline CDR1 SQVTM, CDR2 ANQGSEA. The length of the CDR3 is 13 residues. The ends lost 5 bases at V and 4 bases at J; junction bases unmatched: 4. The CDR3 spells CSVTLAGAETQYF. DNA of the CDR3: TGCAGCGTTACCCTAGCGGGAGCAGAGACCCAGTACTTC.

The rearrangement uses TRBV7-9 and TRBJ2-1; D possibly corresponds to TRBD2 (5 bases). The CDR3 sequence is 17 residues long. Trimming took off 5 bases at V and 0 bases at J, with 17 bases between the two ends. CDR1 and CDR2 from the germline V gene are SEHNR and FQNEAQ (reference sequence). Written as DNA, the CDR3 is TGTGCCAGCAGCCCCTATTCAAGCGGAAGCTCCTACAATGAGCAGTTCTTC. This encodes CASSPYSSGSSYNEQFF.

Only a few counts were recorded for this clonotype. The chain carries TRBV7-9 and TRBJ2-1; tentatively, D is TRBD1 or TRBD2 (5 bases each). Germline V gene data show CDR1 as SEHNR and CDR2 as FQNEAQ (reference sequence). Trimming took 7 bases from V and 9 from J, leaving 19 bases between them. This CDR3 is built from 14 residues. The CDR3 DNA is TGTGCCAGCACCCTGGGGCGGACTCGGGGTGAGCAGTTCTTC. Translated: CASTLGRTRGEQFF.

The chain is built from TRBV10-3 and TRBJ1-1; TRBD1 is a possible D gene (5 bases). Germline loops: CDR1 ENHRY, CDR2 SYGVKD. This CDR3 contains 12 residues. The V end lost 3 bases, the J end lost 5 bases, and 7 bases lay between the germline ends. For the CDR3, the DNA is TGTGCCATCAGTGACGAGGGGACTGAAGCTTTCTTT. Translation gives CAISDEGTEAFF.

The chain uses TRBV9 and TRBJ1-3; TRBD1 agrees at 7 bases. V was clipped by 3 bases and J by 3 bases; unmatched bases: 6. The CDR3 spans 15 residues. Germline V CDR1 and CDR2: SGDLS, YYNGEE. CDR3 nucleotides: TGTGCCAGCAGCGAGACAGGGTCAATTGGAAACACCATATATTTT. Its protein product is CASSETGSIGNTIYF.

This clonotype has only a few counts. The chain recombines TRBV3-1 with TRBJ2-7; tentatively, D is TRBD1 or TRBD2 (5 bases each). This CDR3 is built from 15 residues. From germline, CDR1 is LGHDT and CDR2 YNNKEL (reference sequence). The V end was cut by 2 bases, the J end by 3 bases, with 14 bases between. For the CDR3, the DNA is TGTGCCAGCAGCCAACGAGGGGACCTCATCTACGAGCAGTACTTC. Translating gives CASSQRGDLIYEQYF.

J is TRBJ1-1 and V is TRBV9; D is unresolved. Germline V gene data show CDR1 as SGDLS and CDR2 as YYNGEE. The CDR3 length is 12 residues. V was clipped by 5 bases and J by 4 bases, with 9 bases between them. CDR3 residues: CASRGRRTEAFF. The CDR3 nucleotides are TGTGCCAGCAGGGGCCGTCGCACTGAAGCTTTCTTT. The entire variable domain, with the rest obtained from reference TRBV9 and TRBJ1-1, is as follows: DSGVTQTPKHLITATGQRVTLRCSPRSGDLSVYWYQQSLDQGLQFLIQYYNGEERAKGNILERFSAQQFPDLHSELNLSSLELGDSALYFCASRGRRTEAFFGQGTRLTVV.

This rearrangement joins TRBV5-5 to TRBJ1-5, with D possibly matching TRBD1 (5 bases). Trimming cost V 3 bases and J 6 bases, with 10 bases left between them. CDR1 SGHKS and CDR2 YYEKEE come from the germline V gene (reference sequence). The CDR3 spans 13 residues. DNA of the CDR3: TGTGCCAGCAGCTACCAGGGACGTCAGCCCCAGCATTTT. Translating it yields CASSYQGRQPQHF.

DNA for the CDR3: TGCGCCAGCAGCCAAGTGACAGGGGACGTTGGCTACACCTTC. Its protein product is CASSQVTGDVGYTF. The chain is built from TRBV4-1 and TRBJ1-2; 8 nucleotides line up with TRBD1. V was clipped by 1 base and J by 7 bases; unmatched bases: 5. The CDR3 contains 14 residues. Per the germline V gene, CDR1 is MGHRA and CDR2 is YSYEKL.

The rearrangement links TRBV12-3 or TRBV12-4 to TRBJ2-2; 7 nucleotides line up with TRBD2. V lost 5 bases, J lost 5 bases, and 14 bases stayed unmatched. The CDR3 is 17 residues long. The CDR3 is CASSPYGGGRGTGELFF. The CDR3 bases are TGTGCCAGCAGTCCCTATGGGGGGGGTAGAGGGACCGGGGAGCTGTTTTTT.

V usage is TRBV10-3 and J usage is TRBJ2-7; 9 bases match TRBD1. CDR1 ENHRY and CDR2 SYGVKD come from the germline V gene. The CDR3 is 13 amino acids. The V gene end was trimmed by 4 bases and the J gene end by 2 bases; junction bases not matched to a gene: 0. CDR3 DNA: TGTGCCATCAGTGGGACAGGGGCCTACGAGCAGTACTTC. This sequence encodes CAISGTGAYEQYF.

The count of this clonotype is one. The chain joins TRBV7-9 to TRBJ1-5; 7 bases line up with TRBD1. Per germline, CDR1 SEHNR and CDR2 FQNEAQ (reference sequence). The CDR3 extends over 15 amino acids. V lost 5 bases, J lost 1 base, and 5 bases stayed unmatched. The CDR3 DNA sequence: TGTGCCAGCAGCGGTGCACAGGGGAGCAATCAGCCCCAGCATTTT. Its protein is CASSGAQGSNQPQHF.

The chain has TRBV5-1 and TRBJ2-5, with unresolved D. This CDR3 is 13 amino acids long. Trimming removed 4 bases at V and 9 bases at J, with 16 bases between. The germline V gene has CDR1 SGHRS and CDR2 YFSETQ. The DNA of the CDR3 is TGCGCCAGCAGCCTCGGGCCTCAGGTGCCCCAGTACTTC. Its protein is CASSLGPQVPQYF.

The chain employs TRBV12-3 or TRBV12-4 and TRBJ1-3; TRBD1 might be the D (6 bases). Deletions cut 3 bases from V and 2 bases from J, with 8 bases between. This CDR3 region has 14 residues. This chain's CDR3 is CASSFGQPGNTIYF. The DNA for the CDR3 is TGTGCCAGCAGTTTCGGACAGCCTGGAAACACCATATATTTT.

This sequence joins TRBV3-1 and TRBJ2-7; D remains ambiguous. Per germline, CDR1 LGHDT and CDR2 YNNKEL (reference sequence). Trimming stripped 8 bases from V and 3 bases from J, with 8 bases between. The CDR3 extends over 11 amino acids. In DNA form, the CDR3 reads TGTGCCAGCGAAGGCAGCTACGAGCAGTACTTC. It encodes CASEGSYEQYF.

This clonotype was detected a few times. The J gene is TRBJ1-1, the V gene TRBV20-1, with D uncertain. Trimming removed 0 bases at V and 3 bases at J, with 11 bases between. From germline, CDR1 is DFQATT and CDR2 SNEGSKA (reference sequence). This CDR3 has 14 residues. The CDR3 protein is CSARDMADDTEAFF. The CDR3 nucleotides read TGCAGTGCTAGAGATATGGCCGACGACACTGAAGCTTTCTTT.